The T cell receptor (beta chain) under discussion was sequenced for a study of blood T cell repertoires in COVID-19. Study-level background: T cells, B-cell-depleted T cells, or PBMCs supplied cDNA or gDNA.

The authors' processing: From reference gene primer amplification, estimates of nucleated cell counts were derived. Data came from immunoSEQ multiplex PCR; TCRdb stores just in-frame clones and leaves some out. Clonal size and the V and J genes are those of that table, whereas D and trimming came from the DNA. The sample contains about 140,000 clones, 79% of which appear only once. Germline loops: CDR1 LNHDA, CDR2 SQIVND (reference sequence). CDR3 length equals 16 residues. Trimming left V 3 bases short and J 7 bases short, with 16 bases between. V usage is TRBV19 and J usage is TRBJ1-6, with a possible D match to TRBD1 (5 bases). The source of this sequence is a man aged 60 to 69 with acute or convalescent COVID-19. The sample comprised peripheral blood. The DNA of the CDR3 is TGTGCCAGTAGTATTGGATCAGGGATACAAAATTCACCCCTCCACTTT. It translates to CASSIGSGIQNSPLHF.